This TCR beta chain appears in the sequencing data of a study of T cell clonality in common variable immunodeficiency. Study-wide results and caveats: CVID patient heterogeneity limited repertoire-clinical complication correlations. Fewer TCRbeta clones were shared among CVID subjects than controls. Common variable immunodeficiency TCR beta sequences reportedly had fewer deletions and N-nucleotide insertions.

The CDR3 extends over 13 amino acids. CDR1 and CDR2 from the germline V gene are LNHDA and SQIVND (reference sequence). V was pared by 4 bases and J by 2 bases, with 8 bases between. The CVID group had approximately 14 females and roughly 30 males, mean age about 36. In regard to this clone: Its antigen is not known. The read ends 3 residues shy of where the CDR3 ends; the end is completed using the germline J gene.

CVID and control samples used equivalent genomic DNA input. TCRdb's copy holds only in-frame clones and misses some; the assay was immunoSEQ multiplex PCR. The table counts 8,000 to 9,500 clones; 3.5% to 4.5% lies in the top ten. The sample taken for sequencing was peripheral blood mononuclear cells. The genes are TRBV19 and TRBJ2-5; perhaps TRBD1 as D (5 bases). The source of this sequence is a human donor with common variable immunodeficiency. The CDR3 bases that were read are TGTGCCAGTAGTAACAGGAGACAAGAGACC. This encodes CASSNRRQET. The CDR3 in its entirety is CASSNRRQETQYF.